These T cell receptor beta chains were read from a single sample in a study of cytomegalovirus exposure and HLA in healthy donors. Profiled with immunoSEQ multiplex PCR; TCRdb holds only in-frame clones, not every one. The sample lists around 130,000 clones, approximately 78% occurring once. Sequencing input: PBMCs. Receptors originate from a human donor in good health. Both conserved end residues are part of each CDR3. D genes are given only for firm matches. Size values are once, few and many counts, or a class for expanded clones, and some rows have none.

DNA: TGTGCCAGCAGCTCTTACTTCTCTGGAAACACCATATATTTT
CDR3: CASSSYFSGNTIYF
V: TRBV5-6
size: .
D: .
J: TRBJ1-3

DNA: TGTGCCAGCAGCTTTGGGGAGCTTAGCAATCAGCCCCAGCATTTT
CDR3: CASSFGELSNQPQHF
V: TRBV7-2
size: .
D: .
J: TRBJ1-5

DNA: TGTGCCAGCAGCTCCCAGGGCGATGAGCAGTTCTTC
CDR3: CASSSQGDEQFF
V: TRBV11-3
size: few
D: .
J: TRBJ2-1

DNA: TGTGCCAGCAGCTTCGGACCGGGACTAGCGGGAGAGACCCAGTACTTC
CDR3: CASSFGPGLAGETQYF
V: TRBV7-2
size: .
D: TRBD2
J: TRBJ2-5

DNA: TGTGCCAGCTCAGCGGGACCGAACACCGGGGAGCTGTTTTTT
CDR3: CASSAGPNTGELFF
V: TRBV18
size: .
D: .
J: TRBJ2-2

DNA: TGTGCCAGCAGCAAGGGGAGGGATCTGACTCTTAGGACCGGGGAGCTGTTTTTT
CDR3: CASSKGRDLTLRTGELFF
V: TRBV21-1
size: .
D: .
J: TRBJ2-2

DNA: TGTGCCAGCAGCTTAGGGACAGGGGCTAGGGCGTACGAGCAGTACTTC
CDR3: CASSLGTGARAYEQYF
V: TRBV7-2
size: few
D: TRBD1
J: TRBJ2-7

DNA: TGTGCCAGTAGTAGACAGGGGCCCGGGGAGCTGTTTTTT
CDR3: CASSRQGPGELFF
V: TRBV19
size: .
D: TRBD1
J: TRBJ2-2

DNA: TGCGCCAGCAGCCCCGGGACAGAGAACACTGAAGCTTTCTTT
CDR3: CASSPGTENTEAFF
V: TRBV5-1
size: once
D: TRBD1
J: TRBJ1-1

DNA: TGCGCCAGCAGCTTGGTCGGGGGGGCGGGCACTGAAGCTTTCTTT
CDR3: CASSLVGGAGTEAFF
V: TRBV5-1
size: .
D: .
J: TRBJ1-1

DNA: TGTGCCACCAGCAGTGCGACAGGGGTGCGTGACGAGCAGTACTTC
CDR3: CATSSATGVRDEQYF
V: TRBV15
size: .
D: TRBD1
J: TRBJ2-7

DNA: TGTGCCAGCGAGGGCCGCCAAGGGACCATATATTTT
CDR3: CASEGRQGTIYF
V: TRBV7-9
size: .
D: .
J: TRBJ1-3

DNA: TGTGCCAGCAGTATTGACAGTACCCGGTTGAAGCAGTTCTTC
CDR3: CASSIDSTRLKQFF
V: TRBV9
size: .
D: .
J: TRBJ2-1

DNA: TGTGCCACCAGCAGAGATCAGGCCCAAGAGACCCAGTACTTC
CDR3: CATSRDQAQETQYF
V: TRBV15
size: .
D: .
J: TRBJ2-5

DNA: TGTTCCAGCAGCTTTAAGGGACAGCTCCGCTCGGGGGCCAACGTCCTGACTTTC
CDR3: CSSSFKGQLRSGANVLTF
V: TRBV7-9
size: .
D: TRBD1
J: TRBJ2-6

DNA: TGTGCCAGTAGTATCGGGGCTAACGGGATTGGGGGGGACAATGAGCAGTTCTTC
CDR3: CASSIGANGIGGDNEQFF
V: TRBV19
size: .
D: TRBD2
J: TRBJ2-1

DNA: TGTGCCAGCAGCCATAGCGGGAGACCCTACGAGCAGTACTTC
CDR3: CASSHSGRPYEQYF
V: TRBV6-1
size: .
D: TRBD2
J: TRBJ2-7

DNA: TGTGCCAGCAGCTTCGGCGGAAACCAAGAGACCCAGTACTTC
CDR3: CASSFGGNQETQYF
V: TRBV11-2
size: .
D: .
J: TRBJ2-5

DNA: TGTGCCAGCAGCTTAGGCCCAGTACTAGCGGGAGGGCCCTACGAGCAGTACTTC
CDR3: CASSLGPVLAGGPYEQYF
V: TRBV7-2
size: .
D: TRBD2
J: TRBJ2-7

DNA: TGCGCCAGCAGCCAACTAGCGGGGGCCGGCACAGATACGCAGTATTTT
CDR3: CASSQLAGAGTDTQYF
V: TRBV4-1
size: .
D: TRBD2
J: TRBJ2-3

DNA: TGTGCCAGCAGTGCGTCGACAGAAATGAACACTGAAGCTTTCTTT
CDR3: CASSASTEMNTEAFF
V: TRBV6-1
size: .
D: .
J: TRBJ1-1

DNA: TGTGCCAGCTCGACAGGGCATAGGTACGAGCAGTACTTC
CDR3: CASSTGHRYEQYF
V: TRBV7-3
size: .
D: TRBD1
J: TRBJ2-7

DNA: TGCGCCAGCAGCTTGACGCCGACAGGGACCGGGGAGCTGTTTTTT
CDR3: CASSLTPTGTGELFF
V: TRBV5-1
size: .
D: TRBD1
J: TRBJ2-2

DNA: TGTGCCAGTAGTACACCAGGGGGCGGGCGCACTGAAGCTTTCTTT
CDR3: CASSTPGGGRTEAFF
V: TRBV19
size: .
D: TRBD1
J: TRBJ1-1

DNA: TGTGCCACCAGCAGGGGGGGTAGCGGGACCCAAGAGACCCAGTACTTC
CDR3: CATSRGGSGTQETQYF
V: TRBV15
size: .
D: TRBD2
J: TRBJ2-5

DNA: TGTGCCAGCAGCCGGGGGAGGGGAAGTCCCTACAATGAGCAGTTCTTC
CDR3: CASSRGRGSPYNEQFF
V: TRBV5-4
size: .
D: TRBD2
J: TRBJ2-1

DNA: TGCGCCAGCAGCCAAGAACCGGGACTAGCGGGGGTCACAGATACGCAGTATTTT
CDR3: CASSQEPGLAGVTDTQYF
V: TRBV4-3
size: .
D: TRBD2
J: TRBJ2-3

DNA: TGTGCCAGTCACCTAGCGGGAAGAGGTGAGCAGTTCTTC
CDR3: CASHLAGRGEQFF
V: TRBV19
size: .
D: TRBD2
J: TRBJ2-1

DNA: TGTGCCAGCAGCTTAGGGGGGAGGGGAACGACTGAAGCTTTCTTT
CDR3: CASSLGGRGTTEAFF
V: TRBV7-6
size: .
D: .
J: TRBJ1-1

DNA: TGCAGCGTTGAGACAGCTTCTAACTATGGCTACACCTTC
CDR3: CSVETASNYGYTF
V: TRBV29-1
size: .
D: .
J: TRBJ1-2

DNA: TGTGCCAGCAGCTTACAGGGCGTAAACTATGGCTACACCTTC
CDR3: CASSLQGVNYGYTF
V: TRBV7-9
size: .
D: .
J: TRBJ1-2

DNA: TGTGCCAGCAGCTTAAGCGGGAGCCTCTCCTACGAGCAGTACTTC
CDR3: CASSLSGSLSYEQYF
V: TRBV7-2
size: .
D: TRBD2
J: TRBJ2-7

DNA: TGTGCCAGCAGCGGCAATTATAGGGGAAACTATGGCTACACCTTC
CDR3: CASSGNYRGNYGYTF
V: TRBV5-4
size: once
D: .
J: TRBJ1-2

DNA: TGTGCCAGCAGCACCCCTGGAGGAGCCGTCGAGCAGTACTTC
CDR3: CASSTPGGAVEQYF
V: TRBV5-5
size: .
D: .
J: TRBJ2-7

DNA: TGTGCCAGCTCACCTGGACTAGCGGGGGGAGTAAATGAGCAGTTCTTC
CDR3: CASSPGLAGGVNEQFF
V: TRBV18
size: once
D: TRBD2
J: TRBJ2-1

DNA: TGTGCCAGCAGCCCCCTCCAAGAGACCCAGTACTTC
CDR3: CASSPLQETQYF
V: TRBV7-9
size: .
D: .
J: TRBJ2-5

DNA: TGTGCCAGCAGATCCACGGCGCTCCGGGACAGGGTCGTCCTGACTTTC
CDR3: CASRSTALRDRVVLTF
V: TRBV27
size: .
D: TRBD1
J: TRBJ2-6

DNA: TGTGCCAGCAGCCTGTCATACTCGGGCTACACCTTC
CDR3: CASSLSYSGYTF
V: TRBV7-2
size: few
D: .
J: TRBJ1-2

DNA: TGTGCCAGCAGTTACTATCCTGGAGGCGAGCAGTACTTC
CDR3: CASSYYPGGEQYF
V: TRBV6-6
size: .
D: .
J: TRBJ2-7

DNA: TGTGCCAGCAGTGTGGGAGGGGGGGAGCTGTTTTTT
CDR3: CASSVGGGELFF
V: TRBV25-1
size: .
D: TRBD2
J: TRBJ2-2

DNA: TGTGCCAGCAGCTGGGCCAGCGGGAGCACAGATACGCAGTATTTT
CDR3: CASSWASGSTDTQYF
V: TRBV5-4
size: .
D: .
J: TRBJ2-3

DNA: TGTGCCAGCAGTACCGGGACTAGCGGGTCCTACGAGCAGTACTTC
CDR3: CASSTGTSGSYEQYF
V: TRBV6-1
size: few
D: TRBD2
J: TRBJ2-7

DNA: TGTGCCAGCAGCTCGGGACTAAAAGAGACCCAGTACTTC
CDR3: CASSSGLKETQYF
V: TRBV9
size: .
D: TRBD2
J: TRBJ2-5

DNA: TGTGCCAGCAGATGGCCACTAGGATCACCCTACGAGCAGTACTTC
CDR3: CASRWPLGSPYEQYF
V: TRBV21-1
size: .
D: .
J: TRBJ2-7

DNA: TGTGCCAGCAGTTTCACACAGGGAGAAAAACTGTTTTTT
CDR3: CASSFTQGEKLFF
V: TRBV6-6
size: .
D: .
J: TRBJ1-4

DNA: TGTGCTAGTGGTTTGGTCCCGGGACTAGCGGGGCTACCGAACACCGGGGAGCTGTTTTTT
CDR3: CASGLVPGLAGLPNTGELFF
V: TRBV12-5
size: .
D: TRBD2
J: TRBJ2-2

DNA: TGTGCCAGTAGCCCGGGTGTAGATACGCAGTATTTT
CDR3: CASSPGVDTQYF
V: TRBV19
size: .
D: .
J: TRBJ2-3

DNA: TGTGCCAGCAGCTTGGCTGGGCCCACAGATACGCAGTATTTT
CDR3: CASSLAGPTDTQYF
V: TRBV5-5
size: .
D: .
J: TRBJ2-3

DNA: TGTGCCAGCAGCTTAGGGGGTAGGACAGGTCCGGCGGATGTCTACGAGCAGTACTTC
CDR3: CASSLGGRTGPADVYEQYF
V: TRBV7-8
size: few
D: TRBD1
J: TRBJ2-7

DNA: TGTGCCAGCAGCCGACTAGGAGGCTCCTACGAGCAGTACTTC
CDR3: CASSRLGGSYEQYF
V: TRBV25-1
size: .
D: .
J: TRBJ2-7